Following are 30 T cell receptor beta chains from one sample sequenced in a study of CD8 T cells in ankylosing spondylitis. TCRdb itself ran the 5' RACE reads through MiXCR, one entry per CDR3 protein. The sample contains about 140,000 distinct CDR3 sequences, about an eighth of which appear only once. What was sequenced was blood, either unsorted or a sorted T cell fraction (not recorded which). The receptors derive from a female donor with ankylosing spondylitis or in good health (not recorded which).

The chain is built from TRBV28 and TRBJ2-7, with D unclear. Germline values: CDR1 MDHEN, CDR2 SYDVKM. This CDR3 region has 11 residues. The germline V and J ends were trimmed by 5 bases and 3 bases, with 5 bases remaining between them. The CDR3 reads CASSANYEQYF. CDR3 in DNA: TGTGCCAGCAGTGCAAACTACGAGCAGTACTTC.

This clonotype was observed a few times. The chain joins TRBV12-3 or TRBV12-4 to TRBJ2-7; D remains unclear. The CDR3 length is 12 residues. V was trimmed by 3 bases and J by 6 bases, leaving 9 bases between them. In DNA form, the CDR3 reads TGTGCCAGCAGTTTCCTACCTGGCGAGCAGTACTTC. It encodes CASSFLPGEQYF.

This clonotype was seen many times. This rearrangement joins TRBV4-1 to TRBJ1-1; 10 bases are shared with TRBD1. V was pared by 5 bases and J by 4 bases, with 4 bases of the junction left unmatched. Germline V CDR1 and CDR2: MGHRA, YSYEKL. This CDR3 is 14 amino acids long. CDR3 protein: CASSKGQGFTEAFF. In nucleotides, the CDR3 is TGCGCCAGCAGCAAGGGACAGGGGTTCACTGAAGCTTTCTTT.

This clonotype was seen repeatedly, ten times or more. The J gene is TRBJ2-1, the V gene TRBV27; 9 nucleotides line up with TRBD1. Looked up from germline, CDR1 is MNHEY and CDR2 is SMNVEV (reference sequence). Trimming cost V 8 bases and J 6 bases; bases outside gene matches: 23. The CDR3 is 19 residues long. The CDR3 sequence: CASRKSTGGASSPSNEQFF. The CDR3 nucleotides read TGTGCCAGCCGGAAGTCAACAGGGGGCGCCAGCTCTCCCAGCAATGAGCAGTTCTTC.

This clonotype was counted ten times or more. The chain combines TRBV7-9 with TRBJ1-6; weak D call: TRBD1 (6 bases). Trimming removed 0 bases from V and 7 bases from J, with 13 bases in between. Germline CDR1 reads SEHNR; CDR2 reads FQNEAQ (reference sequence). The length of the CDR3 is 16 residues. The CDR3 DNA sequence: TGTGCCAGCAGCTTAGCTGGGGGGCGGAGAAATTCACCCCTCCACTTT. As protein: CASSLAGGRRNSPLHF.

As to this clonotype: A clone one base away is much larger, so this may be a read error. The chain carries TRBV6-9 and TRBJ1-2; D is possibly TRBD1 (6 bases). Germline CDR1 and CDR2: MNHGY and SVAAGI. This CDR3 comprises 13 residues. The CDR3 DNA follows: TGTGCCAGCAGTATTATGGGGGCTGGGGGCTACCCCTTC. Translating gives CASSIMGAGGYPF.

There are many counts of this clonotype. This rearrangement joins TRBV5-1 to TRBJ2-1, with TRBD2 identical over 8 bases. This CDR3 has 15 amino acids. V dropped 6 bases and J dropped 3; count of bases not matched to a gene: 8. Germline loops: CDR1 SGHRS, CDR2 YFSETQ. The CDR3, as DNA: TGCGCCAGCACCTTAATAGCGGGGAACTACAATGAGCAGTTCTTC. This gives the protein CASTLIAGNYNEQFF.

This clonotype has ten or more counts. The V and J genes are TRBV11-2 and TRBJ1-1, with 9 positions matching TRBD1. Germline V CDR1 and CDR2: SGHAT, FQNNGV. J was trimmed by 11 bases and V by 6 bases; bases with no gene match: 4. The CDR3 spans 11 residues. CDR3 amino acids: CASRTGGLAFF. The CDR3 DNA follows: TGTGCCAGCAGGACAGGGGGGTTGGCTTTCTTT.

This clonotype was found many times. The gene calls are TRBV5-8 and TRBJ2-1, with 11 bases aligning to TRBD2. CDR1 is SGHTS and CDR2 is YDEGEE in the germline V gene. The CDR3 covers 16 residues. The V gene end was trimmed by 0 bases and the J gene end by 8 bases; junction bases not matched to a gene: 7. The CDR3 nucleotides are TGTGCCAGCAGCTTGGCCCGGACTAGCGGGTTCGATGAGCAGTTCTTC. Translation gives CASSLARTSGFDEQFF.

This clonotype was observed at least ten times. V is TRBV18 and J is TRBJ1-1; no definite D call. The CDR3 is made up of 14 amino acids. Trimming stripped 1 base from V and 2 bases from J, with 8 bases between. Germline loops: CDR1 KGHSH, CDR2 LQKENI. This CDR3 reads CASSPQPGNTEAFF. Written as DNA, the CDR3 is TGTGCCAGCTCACCACAACCGGGAAACACTGAAGCTTTCTTT.

This clonotype was detected ten times or more. The chain joins TRBV28 to TRBJ2-5; D uncertain. Germline lookup yields CDR1 MDHEN and CDR2 SYDVKM. V was trimmed by 6 bases and J by 1 base, leaving 12 bases between them. CDR3 length: 14 amino acids. In nucleotides, the CDR3 is TGTGCCAGCAGACGGCTGCAGGCCCAAGAGACCCAGTACTTC. Residues: CASRRLQAQETQYF.

There are many counts of this clonotype. This rearrangement joins TRBV3-1 to TRBJ2-1; D perhaps matches TRBD2 (5 bases). CDR1 and CDR2 (germline): LGHDT, YNNKEL (reference sequence). The CDR3 is 13 amino acids. Between the trimmed V and J ends, which lost 4 bases and 8 bases, there was a span of 12 bases. The CDR3 region has the DNA TGTGCCAGCAGCCCCTGGGAGCGCGATGAGCAGTTCTTC. Protein product: CASSPWERDEQFF.

In this sample, this clonotype turned up many times. This rearrangement joins TRBV11-2 to TRBJ2-2, with D perhaps matching TRBD2 (6 bases). Germline loops: CDR1 SGHAT, CDR2 FQNNGV. Trimming took 4 bases from V and 2 from J, leaving 11 bases between them. This CDR3 is built from 15 residues. The CDR3 bases are TGTGCCAGCAGCTCCGGGACTCTTAACACCGGGGAGCTGTTTTTT. Translation: CASSSGTLNTGELFF. Full variable domain (missing parts from reference TRBV11-2 and TRBJ2-2): EAGVAQSPRYKIIEKRQSVAFWCNPISGHATLYWYQQILGQGPKLLIQFQNNGVVDDSQLPKDRFSAERLKGVDSTLKIQPAKLEDSAVYLCASSSGTLNTGELFFGEGSRLTVL.

This clonotype was seen repeatedly, ten times or more. This chain links TRBV20-1 with TRBJ2-7, with 10 bases identical to TRBD2. V trimming: 2 bases; J trimming: 0 bases; junction bases outside the gene matches: 1. The germline V gene encodes CDR1 DFQATT and CDR2 SNEGSKA (reference sequence). This CDR3 comprises 14 residues. The CDR3 protein is CSARLAGVSYEQYF. As DNA, the CDR3 is TGCAGTGCTAGACTAGCGGGAGTCTCCTACGAGCAGTACTTC.

The chain employs TRBV7-2 and TRBJ2-2; 9 nucleotides line up with TRBD1. The CDR3 extends over 17 amino acids. Germline lookup yields CDR1 SGHTA and CDR2 FQGNSA. V lost 5 bases and J lost 2; bases outside the gene matches: 9. The CDR3 here is CASSLRPGQGNTGELFF. The CDR3 nucleotides are TGTGCCAGCAGCCTCCGTCCGGGACAGGGAAACACCGGGGAGCTGTTTTTT.

In its sample, this clonotype was seen many times. This chain links TRBV6-2 or TRBV6-3 with TRBJ1-6; D possibly corresponds to TRBD1 (5 bases). This CDR3 is built from 17 residues. Germline CDR1 reads MNHEY; CDR2 reads SVGEGT. V was cut by 4 bases and J by 0 bases, with 13 bases left in between. The DNA for the CDR3 is TGTGCCAGCAGTTTAGGGGTCGAAAGCTCCTATAATTCACCCCTCCACTTT. It translates to CASSLGVESSYNSPLHF.

The chain combines TRBV4-2 with TRBJ2-1; 10 bases are shared with TRBD2. CDR1 and CDR2 from the germline V gene are LGHNA and YNFKEQ. Trimming at V came to 2 bases and at J to 1 base, leaving 5 bases not matched to a gene. This CDR3 has 17 residues. The CDR3 nucleotides read TGTGCCAGCAGCCAAAACAGCGGGGGGGCATCCTACAATGAGCAGTTCTTC. It is translated as CASSQNSGGASYNEQFF.

Worth noting for this clonotype: This clone may be a read error of a much larger clone one base away. This chain uses TRBV29-1 with TRBJ2-1, with a weak D call TRBD2 (5 bases). The CDR3 spans 14 residues. Germline assignment: CDR1 SQVTM and CDR2 ANQGSEA. The CDR3, as DNA: TGCAGCGTCCTGAGTCAGCGGATCCACAATGAGCAGTTGTTC. It is translated as CSVLSQRIHNEQLF.

This clonotype came up many times. The chain is built from TRBV3-1 and TRBJ2-1; perhaps D is TRBD1 or TRBD2 (5 bases each). Trimming cost V 3 bases and J 13 bases, with 13 bases left between them. The CDR3 is 12 residues long. Germline assignment: CDR1 LGHDT and CDR2 YNNKEL (reference sequence). CDR3 sequence: CASSQGTSAQFF. The CDR3 bases are TGTGCCAGCAGCCAGGGGACCTCAGCCCAGTTCTTC.

This clonotype showed up many times. J is TRBJ2-3 and V is TRBV12-3 or TRBV12-4; D ambiguous. The V and J ends lost 7 bases and 6 bases respectively, with 23 bases between them. CDR3 length: 16 amino acids. For the CDR3, the DNA is TGTGCCAGCACTGATCTCAGGATGCAGGTCCCCGATACGCAGTATTTT. Amino acid sequence: CASTDLRMQVPDTQYF.

The V call is TRBV21-1, the J call TRBJ2-3. TRBV21-1 is assigned pseudogene status. The CDR3 runs 11 residues. The CDR3 sequence: CACSKTDTQYF. Here the CDR3 DNA reads TGTGCCTGCAGCAAAACAGATACGCAGTATTTT.

This clonotype was picked up many times. This chain links TRBV5-4 with TRBJ2-5, with D maybe TRBD2 (6 bases). Germline CDR1 is SGHNT and CDR2 is YYREEE (reference sequence). V lost 5 bases, J lost 2 bases, and 13 bases lay in between. This CDR3 is 14 amino acids long. CDR3 in DNA: TGTGCCAGCAGTCGGGAGTCACGTCAAGAGACCCAGTACTTC. Translating gives CASSRESRQETQYF.

Many counts were recorded for this clonotype. J is TRBJ2-7 and V is TRBV5-1; D unresolved. This CDR3 region has 14 residues. The V and J ends lost 4 bases and 5 bases respectively, with 16 bases between them. Germline V gene sequence: CDR1 SGHRS, CDR2 YFSETQ. The CDR3, as DNA: TGCGCCAGCAGCGTTCGATCGATCGGCCACGAGCAGTACTTC. It codes for CASSVRSIGHEQYF.

This clonotype was seen ten or more times. V usage is TRBV5-5 and J usage is TRBJ2-7; tentatively, D is TRBD2 (6 bases). Between the trimmed V and J ends, which lost 0 bases and 1 base, there was a span of 14 bases. CDR1 is SGHKS and CDR2 is YYEKEE in the germline V gene (reference sequence). The CDR3 has 16 residues. The CDR3 nucleotides read TGTGCCAGCAGCTTGGCCTGGGGACTGATTTCCTACGAGCAGTACTTC. This translates into CASSLAWGLISYEQYF.

This clonotype was detected ten times or more. The V gene is TRBV20-1, the J gene TRBJ2-5; the D is unclear. This CDR3 region has 13 residues. V was cut by 5 bases and J by 7 bases, with 17 bases left in between. CDR1 DFQATT and CDR2 SNEGSKA come from the germline V gene (reference sequence). The CDR3, as DNA: TGCAGTGCTCCCCCCACTACGGTCGGGACCCAGTACTTC. It is translated as CSAPPTTVGTQYF.

The V call is TRBV6-2 or TRBV6-3, the J call TRBJ2-1; TRBD2 aligns across 12 bases. V lost 6 bases, J lost 9 bases, and 6 bases stayed unmatched. CDR3 size: 14 residues. Germline V gene data show CDR1 as MNHEY and CDR2 as SVGEGT. This CDR3 reads CASSTTSGSGEQFF. The CDR3, as DNA: TGTGCCAGCAGCACGACTAGCGGGAGTGGTGAGCAGTTCTTC.

With respect to this clonotype: A much more abundant neighbour one base away suggests this may be a read error. The chain uses TRBV7-2 and TRBJ1-5; the match to TRBD1 covers 7 bases. Germline V gives CDR1 SGHTA, CDR2 FQGNSA. This CDR3 region has 15 residues. DNA for the CDR3: TGTGTCAGCAGCTTACAGGAGGGGGCACGACAGCCCCAGCATTTT. Its translation is CVSSLQEGARQPQHF.

This clonotype was detected only a few times. The V and J genes are TRBV11-2 and TRBJ2-2; the D is unclear. V dropped 5 bases and J dropped 7 bases, with 11 bases sitting between them. The germline CDR1 and CDR2 sequences are SGHAT and FQNNGV. The CDR3 sequence is 13 residues long. As DNA, the CDR3 is TGTGCCAGCAGCGCTCAACTGTACGGGGAGCTGTTTTTT. Translating gives CASSAQLYGELFF.

This clonotype was recorded many times. The chain uses TRBV20-1 and TRBJ2-7; 11 bases align to TRBD2. With V trimmed by 1 base and J by 9 bases, 5 bases remained unmatched. Looked up from germline, CDR1 is DFQATT and CDR2 is SNEGSKA (reference sequence). The CDR3 loop spans 13 amino acids. The CDR3 DNA reads as TGCAGTGCTAGAGGGATAGCGGGAGGGGTGCAGTACTTC. Translating gives CSARGIAGGVQYF.

This chain connects TRBV28 to TRBJ1-4; TRBD1 matches 7 bases. CDR1 and CDR2 (germline): MDHEN, SYDVKM. The CDR3 extends over 13 amino acids. V shed 6 bases, J shed 8 bases, and the junction held 6 bases outside the gene matches. The DNA for the CDR3 is TGTGCCAGCAGAAGGACAGGTTTCGAAAAACTGTTTTTT. Protein sequence: CASRRTGFEKLFF.